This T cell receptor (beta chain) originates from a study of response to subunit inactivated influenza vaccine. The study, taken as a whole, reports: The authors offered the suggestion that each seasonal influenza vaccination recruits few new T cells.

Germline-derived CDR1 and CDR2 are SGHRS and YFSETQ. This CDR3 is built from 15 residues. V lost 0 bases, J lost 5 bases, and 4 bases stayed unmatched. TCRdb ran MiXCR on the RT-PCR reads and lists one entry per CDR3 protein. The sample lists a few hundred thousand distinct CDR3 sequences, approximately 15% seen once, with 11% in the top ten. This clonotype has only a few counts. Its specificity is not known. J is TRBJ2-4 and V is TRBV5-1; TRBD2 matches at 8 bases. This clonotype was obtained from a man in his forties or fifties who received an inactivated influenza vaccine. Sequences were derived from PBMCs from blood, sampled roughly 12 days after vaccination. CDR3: CASSLGVSGENIQYF. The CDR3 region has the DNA TGCGCCAGCAGCTTGGGGGTTAGCGGGGAAAACATTCAGTACTTC.